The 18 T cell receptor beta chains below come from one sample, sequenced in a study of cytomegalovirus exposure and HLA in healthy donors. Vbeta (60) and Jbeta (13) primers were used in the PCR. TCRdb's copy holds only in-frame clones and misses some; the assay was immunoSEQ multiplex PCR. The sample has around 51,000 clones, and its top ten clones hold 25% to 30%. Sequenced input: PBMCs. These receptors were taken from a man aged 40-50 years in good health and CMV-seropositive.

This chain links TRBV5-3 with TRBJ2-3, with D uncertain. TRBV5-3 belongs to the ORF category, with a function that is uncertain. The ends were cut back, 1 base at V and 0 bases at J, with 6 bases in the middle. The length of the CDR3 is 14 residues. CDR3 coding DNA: TGTGCCAGAAGCTTGCTCTCTAGCACAGATACGCAGTATTTT. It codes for CARSLLSSTDTQYF.

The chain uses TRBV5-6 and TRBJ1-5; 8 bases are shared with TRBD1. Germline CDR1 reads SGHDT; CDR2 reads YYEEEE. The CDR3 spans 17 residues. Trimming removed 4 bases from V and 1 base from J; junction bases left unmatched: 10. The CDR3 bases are TGTGCCAGCAGCAGAAGGACAGGGAGGTTAAGCAATCAGCCCCAGCATTTT. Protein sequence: CASSRRTGRLSNQPQHF. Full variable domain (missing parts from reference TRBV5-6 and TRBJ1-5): DAGVTQSPTHLIKTRGQQVTLRCSPKSGHDTVSWYQQALGQGPQFIFQYYEEEERQRGNFPDRFSGHQFPNYSSELNVNALLLGDSALYLCASSRRTGRLSNQPQHFGDGTRLSIL.

The CDR3 reads CASSFPDRGSYEQYF. The CDR3 DNA reads TGTGCCAGCAGCTTCCCTGACAGGGGCTCCTACGAGCAGTACTTC. V gene TRBV7-9 combines with J gene TRBJ2-7; 8 positions match TRBD1. CDR3 length: 15 residues. The ends lost 3 bases at V and 0 bases at J; junction bases unmatched: 4. Per the germline V gene, CDR1 is SEHNR and CDR2 is FQNEAQ (reference sequence). Full variable domain (rest looked up from reference TRBV7-9 and TRBJ2-7): DTGVSQNPRHKITKRGQNVTFRCDPISEHNRLYWYRQTLGQGPEFLTYFQNEAQLEKSRLLSDRFSAERPKGSFSTLEIQRTEQGDSAMYLCASSFPDRGSYEQYFGPGTRLTVT.

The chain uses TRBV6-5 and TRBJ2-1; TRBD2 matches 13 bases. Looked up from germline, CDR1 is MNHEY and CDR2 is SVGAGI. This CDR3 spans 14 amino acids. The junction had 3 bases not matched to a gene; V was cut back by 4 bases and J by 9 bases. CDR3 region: CASSLGTSGIEQFF. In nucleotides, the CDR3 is TGTGCCAGCAGTTTAGGGACTAGCGGGATTGAGCAGTTCTTC.

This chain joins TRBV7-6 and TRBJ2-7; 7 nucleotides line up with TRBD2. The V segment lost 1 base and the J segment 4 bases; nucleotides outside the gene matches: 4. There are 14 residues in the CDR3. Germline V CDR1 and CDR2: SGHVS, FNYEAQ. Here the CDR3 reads CASSLEGRGYEQYF. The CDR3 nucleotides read TGTGCCAGCAGCTTAGAGGGGCGGGGGTACGAGCAGTACTTC.

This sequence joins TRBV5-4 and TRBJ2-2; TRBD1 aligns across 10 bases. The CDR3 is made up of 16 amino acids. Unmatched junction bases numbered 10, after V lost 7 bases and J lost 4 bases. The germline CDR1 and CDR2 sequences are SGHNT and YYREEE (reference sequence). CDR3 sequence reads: CASLDRGLGVTGELFF. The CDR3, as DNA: TGTGCCAGCTTGGACAGGGGGTTAGGTGTCACCGGGGAGCTGTTTTTT.

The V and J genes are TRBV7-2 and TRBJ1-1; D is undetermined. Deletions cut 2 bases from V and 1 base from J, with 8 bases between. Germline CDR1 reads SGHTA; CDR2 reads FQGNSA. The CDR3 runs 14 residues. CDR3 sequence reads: CASSLLRRNTEAFF. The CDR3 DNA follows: TGTGCCAGCAGCTTATTGCGGCGGAACACTGAAGCTTTCTTT.

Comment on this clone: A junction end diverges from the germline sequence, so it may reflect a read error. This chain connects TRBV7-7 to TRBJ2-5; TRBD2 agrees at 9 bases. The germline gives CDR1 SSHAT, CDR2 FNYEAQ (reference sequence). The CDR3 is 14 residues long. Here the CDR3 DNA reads TGTGCTAGCAGCTCGGGACTAGCTATAGAGACCCAGTACTTC. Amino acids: CASSSGLAIETQYF. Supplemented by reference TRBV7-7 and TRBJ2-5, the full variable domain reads GAGVSQSPRYKVTKRGQDVTLRCDPISSHATLYWYQQALGQGPEFLTYFNYEAQPDKSGLPSDRFSAERPEGSISTLTIQRTEQRDSAMYRCASSSGLAIETQYFGPGTRLLVL.

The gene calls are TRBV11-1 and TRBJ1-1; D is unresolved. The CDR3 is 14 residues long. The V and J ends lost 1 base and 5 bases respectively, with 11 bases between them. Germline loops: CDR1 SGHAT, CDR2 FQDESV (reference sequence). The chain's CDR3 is CASSLVSGVTEAFF. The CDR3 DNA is TGTGCCAGCAGCTTAGTTTCCGGGGTTACTGAAGCTTTCTTT.

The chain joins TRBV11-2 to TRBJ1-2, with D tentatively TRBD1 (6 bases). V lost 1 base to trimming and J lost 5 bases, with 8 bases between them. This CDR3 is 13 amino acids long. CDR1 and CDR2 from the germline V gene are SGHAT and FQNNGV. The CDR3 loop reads CASSLGTAYGYTF. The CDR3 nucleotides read TGTGCCAGCAGCTTAGGGACAGCTTATGGCTACACCTTC.

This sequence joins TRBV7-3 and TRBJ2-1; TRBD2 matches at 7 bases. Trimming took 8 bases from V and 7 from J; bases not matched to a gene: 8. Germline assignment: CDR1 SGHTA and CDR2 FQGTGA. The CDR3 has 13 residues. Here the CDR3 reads CASGASGRNEQFF. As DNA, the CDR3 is TGTGCCAGCGGGGCTAGCGGAAGAAATGAGCAGTTCTTC.

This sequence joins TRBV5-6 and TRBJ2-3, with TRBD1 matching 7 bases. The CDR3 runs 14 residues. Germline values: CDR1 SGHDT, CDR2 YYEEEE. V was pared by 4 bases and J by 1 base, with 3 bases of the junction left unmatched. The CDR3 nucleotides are TGTGCCAGCAGCCAAGGACAGGGCACAGATACGCAGTATTTT. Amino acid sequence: CASSQGQGTDTQYF.

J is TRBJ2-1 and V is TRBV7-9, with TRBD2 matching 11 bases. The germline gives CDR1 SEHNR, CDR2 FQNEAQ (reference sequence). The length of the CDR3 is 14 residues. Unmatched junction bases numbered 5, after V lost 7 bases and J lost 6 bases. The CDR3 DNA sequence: TGTGCCAGCACCAGACTAGCGGGGTCCAATGAGCAGTTCTTC. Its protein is CASTRLAGSNEQFF. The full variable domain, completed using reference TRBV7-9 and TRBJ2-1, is DTGVSQNPRHKITKRGQNVTFRCDPISEHNRLYWYRQTLGQGPEFLTYFQNEAQLEKSRLLSDRFSAERPKGSFSTLEIQRTEQGDSAMYLCASTRLAGSNEQFFGPGTRLTVL.

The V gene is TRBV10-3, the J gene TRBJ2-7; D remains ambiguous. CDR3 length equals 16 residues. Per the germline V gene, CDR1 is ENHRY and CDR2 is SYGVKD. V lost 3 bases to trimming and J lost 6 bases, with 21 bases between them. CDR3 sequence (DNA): TGTGCCATCAGTGACCTCCTGCCAACAGACCATACCGAGCAGTACTTC. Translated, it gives CAISDLLPTDHTEQYF.

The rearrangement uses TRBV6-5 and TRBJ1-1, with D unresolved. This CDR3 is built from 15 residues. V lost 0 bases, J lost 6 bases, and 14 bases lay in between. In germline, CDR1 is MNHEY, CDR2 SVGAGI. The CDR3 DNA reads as TGTGCCAGCAGTTACTCGGCCCGAGGAATCGCTGAAGCTTTCTTT. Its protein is CASSYSARGIAEAFF.

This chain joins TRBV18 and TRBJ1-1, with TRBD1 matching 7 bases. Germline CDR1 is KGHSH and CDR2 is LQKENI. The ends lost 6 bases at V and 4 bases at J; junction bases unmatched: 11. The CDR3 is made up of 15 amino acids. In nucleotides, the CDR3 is TGTGCCAGCTCTCGACAGGGAGGAGGATCCACTGAAGCTTTCTTT. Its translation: CASSRQGGGSTEAFF.

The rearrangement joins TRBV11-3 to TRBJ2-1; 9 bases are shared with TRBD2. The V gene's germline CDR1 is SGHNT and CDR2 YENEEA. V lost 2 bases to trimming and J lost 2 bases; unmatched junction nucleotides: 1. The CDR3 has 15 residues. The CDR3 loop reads CASSLRGGAYNEQFF. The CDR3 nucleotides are TGTGCCAGCAGCTTACGCGGGGGGGCCTACAATGAGCAGTTCTTC.

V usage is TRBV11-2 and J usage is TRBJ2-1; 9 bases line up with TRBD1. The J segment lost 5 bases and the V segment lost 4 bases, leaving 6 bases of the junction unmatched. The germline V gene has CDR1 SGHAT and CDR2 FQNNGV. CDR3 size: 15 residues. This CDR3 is CASSSGTGTHNEQFF. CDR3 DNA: TGTGCCAGCAGCTCCGGGACAGGGACGCACAATGAGCAGTTCTTC.